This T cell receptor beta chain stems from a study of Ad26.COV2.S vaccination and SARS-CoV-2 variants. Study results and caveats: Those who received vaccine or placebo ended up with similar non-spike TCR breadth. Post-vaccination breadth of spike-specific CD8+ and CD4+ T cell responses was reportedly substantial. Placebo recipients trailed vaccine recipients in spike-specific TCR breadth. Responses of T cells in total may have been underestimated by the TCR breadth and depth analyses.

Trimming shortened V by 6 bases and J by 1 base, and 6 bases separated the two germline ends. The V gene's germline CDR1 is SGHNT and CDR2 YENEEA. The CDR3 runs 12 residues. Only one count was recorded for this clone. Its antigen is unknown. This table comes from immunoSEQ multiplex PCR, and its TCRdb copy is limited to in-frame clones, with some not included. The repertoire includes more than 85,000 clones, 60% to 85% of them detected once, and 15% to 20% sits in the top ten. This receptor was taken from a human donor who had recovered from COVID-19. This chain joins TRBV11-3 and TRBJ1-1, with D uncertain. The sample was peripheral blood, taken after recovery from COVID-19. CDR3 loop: CASRGRNTEAFF. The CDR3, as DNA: TGTGCCAGCAGGGGGAGGAACACTGAAGCTTTCTTT.